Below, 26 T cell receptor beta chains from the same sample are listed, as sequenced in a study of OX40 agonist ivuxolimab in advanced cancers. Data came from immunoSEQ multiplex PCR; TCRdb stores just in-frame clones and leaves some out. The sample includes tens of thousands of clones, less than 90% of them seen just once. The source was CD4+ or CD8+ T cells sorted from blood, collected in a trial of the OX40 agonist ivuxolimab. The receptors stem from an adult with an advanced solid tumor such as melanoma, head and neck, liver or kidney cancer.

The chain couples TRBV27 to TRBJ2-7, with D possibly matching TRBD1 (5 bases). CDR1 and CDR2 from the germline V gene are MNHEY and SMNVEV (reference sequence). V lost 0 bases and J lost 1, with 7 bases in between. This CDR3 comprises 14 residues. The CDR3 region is CASSLSKGSYEQYF. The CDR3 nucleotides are TGTGCCAGCAGTTTATCGAAGGGGTCCTACGAGCAGTACTTC.

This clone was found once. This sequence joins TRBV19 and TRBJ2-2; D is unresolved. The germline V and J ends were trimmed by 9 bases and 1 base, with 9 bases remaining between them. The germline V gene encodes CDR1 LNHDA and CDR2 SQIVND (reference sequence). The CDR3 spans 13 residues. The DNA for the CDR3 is TGTGCCAGCGTGACTCTGAACACCGGGGAGCTGTTTTTT. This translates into CASVTLNTGELFF.

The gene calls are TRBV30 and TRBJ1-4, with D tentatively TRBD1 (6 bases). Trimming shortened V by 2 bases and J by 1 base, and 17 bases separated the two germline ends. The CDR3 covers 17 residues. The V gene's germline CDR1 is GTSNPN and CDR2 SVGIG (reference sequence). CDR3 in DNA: TGTGCCTGGAGTACGGGCAGGGGAAGAAAAACTAATGAAAAACTGTTTTTT. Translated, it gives CAWSTGRGRKTNEKLFF.

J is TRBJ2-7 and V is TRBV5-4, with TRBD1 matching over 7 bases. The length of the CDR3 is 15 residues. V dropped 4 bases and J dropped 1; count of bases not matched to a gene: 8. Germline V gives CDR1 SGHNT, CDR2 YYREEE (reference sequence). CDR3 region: CASSARDSKSYEQYF. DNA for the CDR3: TGTGCCAGCAGCGCCCGGGACAGCAAATCCTACGAGCAGTACTTC. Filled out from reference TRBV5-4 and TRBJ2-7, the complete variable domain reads ETGVTQSPTHLIKTRGQQVTLRCSSQSGHNTVSWYQQALGQGPQFIFQYYREEENGRGNFPPRFSGLQFPNYSSELNVNALELDDSALYLCASSARDSKSYEQYFGPGTRLTVT.

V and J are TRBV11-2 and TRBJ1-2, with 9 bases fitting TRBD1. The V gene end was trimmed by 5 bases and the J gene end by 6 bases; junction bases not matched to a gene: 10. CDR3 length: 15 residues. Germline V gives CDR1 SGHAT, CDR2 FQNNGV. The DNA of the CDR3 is TGTGCCAGCAGCCCAACCGGGACAGGGACGGATGGCTACACCTTC. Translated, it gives CASSPTGTGTDGYTF.

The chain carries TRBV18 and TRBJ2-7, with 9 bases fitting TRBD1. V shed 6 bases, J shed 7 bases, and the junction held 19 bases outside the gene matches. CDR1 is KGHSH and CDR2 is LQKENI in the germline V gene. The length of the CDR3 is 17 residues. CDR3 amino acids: CASSPINSGTGNGEQYF. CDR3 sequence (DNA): TGTGCCAGCTCGCCGATAAACTCCGGGACAGGGAACGGGGAGCAGTACTTC. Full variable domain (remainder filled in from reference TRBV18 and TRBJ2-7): NAGVMQNPRHLVRRRGQEARLRCSPMKGHSHVYWYRQLPEEGLKFMVYLQKENIIDESGMPKERFSAEFPKEGPSILRIQQVVRGDSAAYFCASSPINSGTGNGEQYFGPGTRLTVT.

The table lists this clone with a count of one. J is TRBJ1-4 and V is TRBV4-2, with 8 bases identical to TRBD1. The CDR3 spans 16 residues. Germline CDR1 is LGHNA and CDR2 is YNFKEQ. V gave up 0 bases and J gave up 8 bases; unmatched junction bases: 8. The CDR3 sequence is CASSQERQGFGEKLFF. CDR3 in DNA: TGTGCCAGCAGCCAAGAGAGACAGGGGTTTGGGGAAAAACTGTTTTTT.

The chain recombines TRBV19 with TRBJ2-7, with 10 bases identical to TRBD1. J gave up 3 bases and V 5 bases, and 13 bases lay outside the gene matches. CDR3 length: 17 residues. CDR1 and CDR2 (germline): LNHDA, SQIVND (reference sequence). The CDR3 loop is CASSVYTWDRGIYEQYF. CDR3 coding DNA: TGTGCCAGTAGTGTTTATACTTGGGACAGGGGTATCTACGAGCAGTACTTC.

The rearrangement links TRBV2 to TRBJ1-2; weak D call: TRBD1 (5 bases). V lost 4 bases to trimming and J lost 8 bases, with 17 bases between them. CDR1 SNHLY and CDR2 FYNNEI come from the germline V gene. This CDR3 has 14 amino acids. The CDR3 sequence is CASSAGPSQRGYTF. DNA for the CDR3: TGTGCCAGCAGTGCAGGGCCGTCCCAGAGAGGCTACACCTTC.

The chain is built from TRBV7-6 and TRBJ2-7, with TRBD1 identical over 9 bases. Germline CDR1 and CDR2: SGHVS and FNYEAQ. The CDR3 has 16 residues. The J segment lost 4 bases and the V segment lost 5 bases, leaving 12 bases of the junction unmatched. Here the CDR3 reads CASSIEPGQGVYEQYF. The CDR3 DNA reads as TGTGCCAGCAGCATCGAACCGGGACAGGGAGTATACGAGCAGTACTTC.

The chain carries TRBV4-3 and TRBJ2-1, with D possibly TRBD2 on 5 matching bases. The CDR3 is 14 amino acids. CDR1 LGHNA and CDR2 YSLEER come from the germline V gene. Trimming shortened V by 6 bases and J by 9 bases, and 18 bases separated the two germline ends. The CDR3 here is CASSPTGAGVEQFF. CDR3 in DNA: TGCGCCAGCAGTCCCACGGGTGCGGGTGTTGAGCAGTTCTTC.

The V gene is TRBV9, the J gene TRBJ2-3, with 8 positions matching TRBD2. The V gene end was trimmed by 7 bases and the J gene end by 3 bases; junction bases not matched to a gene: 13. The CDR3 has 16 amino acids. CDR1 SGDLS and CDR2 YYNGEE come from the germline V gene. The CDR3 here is CASQSTSGGPTDTQYF. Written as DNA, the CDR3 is TGTGCCAGCCAGAGCACCAGCGGGGGTCCAACAGATACGCAGTATTTT.

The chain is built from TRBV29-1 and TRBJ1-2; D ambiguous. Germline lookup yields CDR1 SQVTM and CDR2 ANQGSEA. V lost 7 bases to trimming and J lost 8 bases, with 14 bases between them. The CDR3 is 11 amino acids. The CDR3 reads CSATLGPGYTF. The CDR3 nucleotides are TGCAGCGCCACCCTAGGGCCGGGCTACACCTTC. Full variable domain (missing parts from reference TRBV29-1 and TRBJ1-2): SAVISQKPSRDICQRGTSLTIQCQVDSQVTMMFWYRQQPGQSLTLIATANQGSEATYESGFVIDKFPISRPNLTFSTLTVSNMSPEDSSIYLCSATLGPGYTFGSGTRLTVV.

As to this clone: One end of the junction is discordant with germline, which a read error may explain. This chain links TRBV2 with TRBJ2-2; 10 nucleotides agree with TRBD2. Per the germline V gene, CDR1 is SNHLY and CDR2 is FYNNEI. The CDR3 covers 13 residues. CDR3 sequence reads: CASSESLAGAPNF. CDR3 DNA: TGTGCCAGCAGTGAGAGCCTAGCGGGGGCCCCAAATTTT. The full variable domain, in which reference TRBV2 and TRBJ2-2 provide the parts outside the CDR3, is EPEVTQTPSHQVTQMGQEVILRCVPISNHLYFYWYRQILGQKVEFLVSFYNNEISEKSEIFDDQFSVERPDGSNFTLKIRSTKLEDSAMYFCASSESLAGAPNFGEGSRLTVL.

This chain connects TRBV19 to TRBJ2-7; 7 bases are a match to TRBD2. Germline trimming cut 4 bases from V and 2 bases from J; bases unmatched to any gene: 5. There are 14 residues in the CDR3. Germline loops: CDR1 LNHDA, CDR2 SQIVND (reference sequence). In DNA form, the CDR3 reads TGTGCCAGTAGTACCAGTCGGGGGGCCTACGAGCAGTACTTC. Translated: CASSTSRGAYEQYF.

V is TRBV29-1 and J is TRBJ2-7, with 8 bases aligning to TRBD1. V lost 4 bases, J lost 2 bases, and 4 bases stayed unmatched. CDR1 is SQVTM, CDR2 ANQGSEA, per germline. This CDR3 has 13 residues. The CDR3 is CSVGQGATYEQYF. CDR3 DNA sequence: TGCAGCGTTGGGCAGGGGGCTACCTACGAGCAGTACTTC.

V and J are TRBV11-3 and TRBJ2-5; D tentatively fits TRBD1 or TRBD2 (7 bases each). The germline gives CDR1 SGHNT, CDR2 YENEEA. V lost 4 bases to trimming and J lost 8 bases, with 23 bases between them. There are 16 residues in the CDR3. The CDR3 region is CASSSQGQGGSRTQYF. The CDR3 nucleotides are TGTGCCAGCAGCTCACAAGGGCAGGGGGGGTCGAGAACCCAGTACTTC.

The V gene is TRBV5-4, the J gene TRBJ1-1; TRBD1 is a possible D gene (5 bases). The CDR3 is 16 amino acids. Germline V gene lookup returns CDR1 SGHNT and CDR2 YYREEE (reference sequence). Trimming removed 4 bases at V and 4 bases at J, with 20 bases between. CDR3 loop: CASSPRVAGTGTEAFF. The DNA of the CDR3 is TGTGCCAGCAGCCCGCGTGTGGCAGGGACGGGCACTGAAGCTTTCTTT.

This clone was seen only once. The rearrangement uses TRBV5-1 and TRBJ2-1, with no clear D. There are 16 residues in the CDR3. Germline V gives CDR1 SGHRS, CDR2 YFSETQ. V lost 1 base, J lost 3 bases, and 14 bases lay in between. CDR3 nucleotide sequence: TGCGCCAGCAGCTTGAGGCAGGTGAGATACTACAATGAGCAGTTCTTC. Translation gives CASSLRQVRYYNEQFF. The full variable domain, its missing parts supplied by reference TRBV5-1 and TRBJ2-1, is KAGVTQTPRYLIKTRGQQVTLSCSPISGHRSVSWYQQTPGQGLQFLFEYFSETQRNKGNFPGRFSGRQFSNSRSEMNVSTLELGDSALYLCASSLRQVRYYNEQFFGPGTRLTVL.

CDR3 region: CASSAGLITQGVADTQYF. Written as DNA, the CDR3 is TGCGCCAGCAGCGCTGGACTAATAACACAGGGCGTGGCAGATACGCAGTATTTT. The chain recombines TRBV5-1 with TRBJ2-3; D tentatively reads TRBD1 or TRBD2 (6 bases each). The CDR3 spans 18 residues. V shed 4 bases and J shed 4 bases, with 25 bases lying between them. In germline, CDR1 is SGHRS, CDR2 YFSETQ.

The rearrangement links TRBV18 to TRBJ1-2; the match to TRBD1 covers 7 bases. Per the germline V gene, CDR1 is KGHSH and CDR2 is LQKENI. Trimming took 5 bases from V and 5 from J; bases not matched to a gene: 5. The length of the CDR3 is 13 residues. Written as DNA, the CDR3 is TGTGCCAGCTCAGGAGACAGGGTATATGGCTACACCTTC. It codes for CASSGDRVYGYTF.

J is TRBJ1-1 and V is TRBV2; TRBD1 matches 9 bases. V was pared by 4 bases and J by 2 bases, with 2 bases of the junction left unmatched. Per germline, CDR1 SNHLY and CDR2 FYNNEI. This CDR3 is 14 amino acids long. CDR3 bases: TGTGCCAGCAGTGGGGACAGGGTAAACACTGAAGCTTTCTTT. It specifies CASSGDRVNTEAFF. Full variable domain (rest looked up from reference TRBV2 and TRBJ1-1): EPEVTQTPSHQVTQMGQEVILRCVPISNHLYFYWYRQILGQKVEFLVSFYNNEISEKSEIFDDQFSVERPDGSNFTLKIRSTKLEDSAMYFCASSGDRVNTEAFFGQGTRLTVV.

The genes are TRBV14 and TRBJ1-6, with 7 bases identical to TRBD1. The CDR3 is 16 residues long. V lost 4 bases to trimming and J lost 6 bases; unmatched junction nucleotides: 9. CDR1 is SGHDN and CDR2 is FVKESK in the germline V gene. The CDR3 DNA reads TGTGCCAGCAGCCTATACCCGGGACAGTTTAATTCACCCCTCCACTTT. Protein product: CASSLYPGQFNSPLHF.

CDR3 amino acids: CASSPTAGVTNGELFF. The CDR3 region has the DNA TGTGCCAGCTCACCGACAGCGGGAGTAACGAACGGGGAGCTGTTTTTT. The chain recombines TRBV18 with TRBJ2-2, with 8 bases aligning to TRBD2. V lost 3 bases to trimming and J lost 7 bases; unmatched junction nucleotides: 10. This CDR3 is 16 amino acids long. Germline loops: CDR1 KGHSH, CDR2 LQKENI.

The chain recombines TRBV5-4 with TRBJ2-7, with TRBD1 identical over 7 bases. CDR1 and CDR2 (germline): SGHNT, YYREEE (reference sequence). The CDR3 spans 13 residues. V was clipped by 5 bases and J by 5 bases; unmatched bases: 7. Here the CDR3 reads CASSWRQGHEQYF. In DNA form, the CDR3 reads TGTGCCAGCAGTTGGAGACAGGGCCACGAGCAGTACTTC.

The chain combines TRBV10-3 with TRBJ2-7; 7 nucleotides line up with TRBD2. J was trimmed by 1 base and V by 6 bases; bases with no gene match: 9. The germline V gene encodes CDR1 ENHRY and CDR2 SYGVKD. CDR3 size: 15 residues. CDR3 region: CAISPTRGGSYEQYF. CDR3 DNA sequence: TGTGCCATCAGCCCGACGAGGGGAGGGTCCTACGAGCAGTACTTC.